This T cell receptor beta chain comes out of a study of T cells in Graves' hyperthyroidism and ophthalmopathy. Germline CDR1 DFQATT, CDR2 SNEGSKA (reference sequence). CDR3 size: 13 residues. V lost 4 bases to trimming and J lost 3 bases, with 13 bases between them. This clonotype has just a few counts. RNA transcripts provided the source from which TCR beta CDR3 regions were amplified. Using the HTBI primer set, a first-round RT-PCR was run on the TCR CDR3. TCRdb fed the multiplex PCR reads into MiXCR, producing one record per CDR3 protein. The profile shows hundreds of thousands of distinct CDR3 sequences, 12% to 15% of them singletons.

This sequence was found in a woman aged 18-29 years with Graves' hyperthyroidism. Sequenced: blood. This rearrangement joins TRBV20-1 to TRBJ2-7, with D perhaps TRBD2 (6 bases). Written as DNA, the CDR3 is TGCAGTGCTAACGGAAGACTAGGCTACGAGCAGTACTTC. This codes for CSANGRLGYEQYF.